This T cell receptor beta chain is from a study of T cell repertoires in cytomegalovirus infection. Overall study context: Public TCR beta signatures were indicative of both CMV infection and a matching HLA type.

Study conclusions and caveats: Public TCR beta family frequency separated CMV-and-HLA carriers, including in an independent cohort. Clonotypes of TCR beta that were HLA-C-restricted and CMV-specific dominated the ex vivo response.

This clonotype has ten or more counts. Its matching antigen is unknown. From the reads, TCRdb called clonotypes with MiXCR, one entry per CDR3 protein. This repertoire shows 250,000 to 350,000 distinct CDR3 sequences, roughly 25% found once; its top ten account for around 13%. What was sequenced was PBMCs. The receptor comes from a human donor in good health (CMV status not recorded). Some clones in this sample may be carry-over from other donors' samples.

CDR3 sequence (DNA): TGTGCCAGCAGCCTCGATGGGGCCCAGGTATCTTCTGGCTACACCTTC. This translates into CASSLDGAQVSSGYTF. V usage is TRBV7-8 and J usage is TRBJ1-2; possibly TRBD1 for D (5 bases). Trimming stripped 5 bases from V and 7 bases from J, with 23 bases between. The CDR3 runs 16 residues. Looked up from germline, CDR1 is SGHVS and CDR2 is FQNEAQ.